The rows below give T cell receptor beta chains drawn from one sample of a study of shared clonotypes between healthy human individuals. Profiling relied on immunoSEQ multiplex PCR, and the TCRdb table lists in-frame clones only, not all of them. The sample yields roughly 2,300,000 clones, 80% to 95% seen once. Sequenced sample: naive CD4+ T cells from PBMCs. These receptors were taken from a man between 18 and 35 years old in good health. Some clones in this sample may be carry-over from other donors' samples. Both conserved end residues are part of each CDR3. D genes are given only for firm matches.

V,D,J,DNA,CDR3
TRBV9,TRBD2,TRBJ2-7,TGTGCCAGCAGCGTAGCCAGCGGGAGCACCTACGAGCAGTACTTC,CASSVASGSTYEQYF
TRBV14,TRBD2,TRBJ2-1,TGTGCCAGCAGCCAACAAGGGACTAGCGGATACAATGAGCAGTTCTTC,CASSQQGTSGYNEQFF
TRBV5-4,-,TRBJ2-7,TGTGCCAGCAGCTTGACGGGATCCTACGAGCAGTACTTC,CASSLTGSYEQYF
TRBV15,-,TRBJ1-4,TGTGCCACCAGCAGAGCAAGTCTGCCAAAACTGTTTTTT,CATSRASLPKLFF
TRBV19,-,TRBJ1-1,TGTGCCAGTAGTATTCGCGACGGGAACACTGAAGCTTTCTTT,CASSIRDGNTEAFF
TRBV10-3,-,TRBJ2-7,TGTGCCATCATGAGTGGGGGCTACGAGCAGTACTTC,CAIMSGGYEQYF
TRBV4-2,-,TRBJ2-1,TGTGCCAGCAGCCCGGGCGGCAGGGGAGCTTACAATGAGCAGTTCTTC,CASSPGGRGAYNEQFF
TRBV14,-,TRBJ2-7,TGTGCCAGCAGCCAAGTCAGAGTCTACGAGCAGTACTTC,CASSQVRVYEQYF
TRBV6-5,-,TRBJ1-2,TGTGCCAGCAGATCACCCGGGACACCCTATGGCTACACCTTC,CASRSPGTPYGYTF
TRBV6-1,-,TRBJ2-7,TGTGCCAGCAGCGGGACTCCTCCCTACGAGCAGTACTTC,CASSGTPPYEQYF
TRBV9,TRBD2,TRBJ2-5,TGTGCCAGCGCGAGTGGCGGGAGTAGAGAGACCCAGTACTTC,CASASGGSRETQYF
TRBV5-5,-,TRBJ1-5,TGTGCCAGCAGCTTGAGTAGCAATCAGCCCCAGCATTTT,CASSLSSNQPQHF
TRBV4-3,-,TRBJ1-5,TGCGCCAGCAGCCAATCCAGAAATCAGCCCCAGCATTTT,CASSQSRNQPQHF